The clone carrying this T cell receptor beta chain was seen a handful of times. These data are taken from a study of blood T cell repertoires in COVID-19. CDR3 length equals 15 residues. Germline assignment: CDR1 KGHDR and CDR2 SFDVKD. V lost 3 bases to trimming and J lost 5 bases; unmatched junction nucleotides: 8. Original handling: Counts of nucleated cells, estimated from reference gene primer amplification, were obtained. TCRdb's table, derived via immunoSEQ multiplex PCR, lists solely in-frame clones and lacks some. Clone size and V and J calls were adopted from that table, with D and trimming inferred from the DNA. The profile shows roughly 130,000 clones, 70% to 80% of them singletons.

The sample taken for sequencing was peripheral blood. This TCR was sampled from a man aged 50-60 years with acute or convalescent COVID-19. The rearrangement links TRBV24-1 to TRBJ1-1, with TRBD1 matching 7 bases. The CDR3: CATSDATTGETEAFF. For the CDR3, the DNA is TGTGCCACCAGTGATGCTACAACAGGGGAAACTGAAGCTTTCTTT.